These 27 T cell receptor beta chains came from one sample sequenced in a study of T cells in women clearing cervical HPV infection. Some clones are missing from TCRdb's copy, which holds only in-frame ones; the method was immunoSEQ multiplex PCR. The sample includes around 33,000 clones. The sample consisted of blood buffy coat. These receptors came from a woman aged 18 to 75 with a cervical HPV16 infection that either progressed to CIN3+ or cleared (not recorded which).

To note about this clone: The read halts 3 residues ahead of the CDR3 end, with the missing end drawn from the germline J gene. This rearrangement joins TRBV7-9 to TRBJ2-7; no definite D call. Germline V gives CDR1 SEHNR, CDR2 FQNEAQ (reference sequence). Trimming removed 1 base from V and 6 bases from J, with 13 bases in between. The CDR3 consists of 14 residues. The CDR3 DNA, read in part, is TGTGCCAGCAGCTTAGAGGTTAGCCAGCGCGAG. This translates into CASSLEVSQRE. The entire CDR3 is CASSLEVSQREQYF.

In the case of this clone: The read stops 3 residues short of the end of the CDR3; the missing end is completed from the germline J gene. The chain joins TRBV20-1 to TRBJ2-5; 9 nucleotides match TRBD2. The CDR3 sequence is 14 residues long. Germline CDR1 and CDR2: DFQATT and SNEGSKA (reference sequence). V dropped 1 base and J dropped 4; count of bases not matched to a gene: 4. The CDR3 is CSARVGLAVETQYF. The CDR3 DNA, read in part, is TGCAGTGCTAGAGTGGGACTAGCTGTAGAGACC.

About this clone itself: The read ends 3 residues shy of where the CDR3 ends; the end is completed using the germline J gene. The rearrangement joins TRBV2 to TRBJ2-3, with D possibly matching TRBD1 (5 bases). Germline CDR1 reads SNHLY; CDR2 reads FYNNEI. The CDR3 consists of 12 residues. This CDR3 reads CASSRDFGTQYF. The CDR3 DNA, read in part, is TGTGCCAGCAGCAGGGATTTCGGGACG. Looking up the rest from reference TRBV2 and TRBJ2-3 gives the full variable domain: EPEVTQTPSHQVTQMGQEVILRCVPISNHLYFYWYRQILGQKVEFLVSFYNNEISEKSEIFDDQFSVERPDGSNFTLKIRSTKLEDSAMYFCASSRDFGTQYFGPGTRLTVL.

On this clone: The sequenced fragment ends 3 residues before the CDR3 boundary, so the rest is inferred from the germline J gene. This chain connects TRBV11-3 to TRBJ1-1, with 8 positions matching TRBD1. Germline lookup yields CDR1 SGHNT and CDR2 YENEEA. With V trimmed by 6 bases and J by 6 bases, 6 bases remained unmatched. CDR3 length: 13 amino acids. The CDR3 bases that were read are TGTGCCAGCAGGGGGACAGGTATCGCTGAA. Its protein product is CASRGTGIAE. The CDR3 in its entirety is CASRGTGIAEAFF.

Remarks on this clone: The read terminates 3 residues ahead of where the CDR3 ends, so the germline J gene completes it. The chain carries TRBV23-1 and TRBJ1-6, with D perhaps TRBD1 (6 bases). TRBV23-1 is annotated as an ORF whose role is uncertain. V was trimmed by 2 bases and J by 8 bases, leaving 13 bases between them. This CDR3 comprises 15 residues. The CDR3 reads CASSQPGVRYSPLHF. Partial CDR3 DNA: TGCGCCAGCAGTCAACCAGGGGTGAGATATTCACCC.

Of note for this clone: The read comes to an end 3 residues before the CDR3 does, leaving the germline J gene to fill in the end. The chain combines TRBV14 with TRBJ1-1, with D maybe TRBD1 (5 bases). The CDR3 runs to 15 residues. Per the germline V gene, CDR1 is SGHDN and CDR2 is FVKESK. V dropped 8 bases and J dropped 0 bases, with 16 bases sitting between them. The CDR3 sequence is CASGQRGALNTEAFF. The CDR3 DNA, read in part, is TGTGCCAGCGGGCAAAGGGGTGCCTTGAACACTGAA. The whole variable domain, remainder taken from reference TRBV14 and TRBJ1-1, is EAGVTQFPSHSVIEKGQTVTLRCDPISGHDNLYWYRRVMGKEIKFLLHFVKESKQDESGMPNNRFLAERTGGTYSTLKVQPAELEDSGVYFCASGQRGALNTEAFFGQGTRLTVV.

On this clone: The read is 3 residues too short to cover the CDR3 end, so that end is filled in from the germline J gene. The chain has TRBV19 and TRBJ2-2; TRBD1 matches at 7 bases. CDR3 size: 13 residues. Germline lookup yields CDR1 LNHDA and CDR2 SQIVND (reference sequence). The CDR3 is CASRDRNNEKLFF. The covered CDR3 bases are TGTGCCAGTAGGGACAGGAATAATGAAAAG. The whole variable domain, remainder taken from reference TRBV19 and TRBJ2-2, is DGGITQSPKYLFRKEGQNVTLSCEQNLNHDAMYWYRQDPGQGLRLIYYSQIVNDFQKGDIAEGYSVSREKKESFPLTVTSAQKNPTAFYLCASRDRNNEKLFFGEGSRLTVL.

A note on this clone: Sequencing ends 3 residues short of the CDR3 end; the germline J gene provides the rest. The chain employs TRBV30 and TRBJ1-5, with 9 positions matching TRBD1. CDR1 and CDR2 (germline): GTSNPN, SVGIG (reference sequence). V dropped 3 bases and J dropped 7; count of bases not matched to a gene: 10. The CDR3 extends over 15 amino acids. The CDR3 loop is CAWRENRGLGQPQHF. The DNA read from the CDR3 is TGTGCCTGGAGAGAAAACAGGGGGCTGGGGCAGCCC.

Worth noting for this clone: The read finishes 3 residues shy of the CDR3 end, and the germline J gene is used to complete it. This chain uses TRBV6-4 with TRBJ2-3, with D possibly matching TRBD2 (5 bases). This CDR3 is 14 amino acids long. With 2 bases removed from V and 5 bases from J, the gap between germline ends came to 11 bases. Germline CDR1 is MRHNA and CDR2 is SNTAGT. This chain's CDR3 is CASSDPQEGDTQYF. CDR3 bases read: TGTGCCAGCAGTGACCCTCAAGAGGGAGATACG.

Regarding this clone: The read gets to within 3 residues of the CDR3 end, and the germline J gene fills in the rest. This rearrangement joins TRBV7-2 to TRBJ2-3; D may be TRBD2 (5 bases). The CDR3 is 15 residues long. Germline V gene lookup returns CDR1 SGHTA and CDR2 FQGNSA. With 5 bases removed from V and 1 base from J, the gap between germline ends came to 13 bases. CDR3 DNA (partial): TGTGCCAGCAGCCGTAGGACTGGGCGCACAGATACG. Its protein is CASSRRTGRTDT. The CDR3, in full, reads CASSRRTGRTDTQYF. Based on the CDR3 plus reference TRBV7-2 and TRBJ2-3, the full variable domain is GAGVSQSPSNKVTEKGKDVELRCDPISGHTALYWYRQSLGQGLEFLIYFQGNSAPDKSGLPSDRFSAERTGGSVSTLTIQRTQQEDSAVYLCASSRRTGRTDTQYFGPGTRLTVL.

To note about this clone: The DNA ends 3 residues before the CDR3 does, and the rest of the CDR3 is filled in from the germline J gene. The rearrangement joins TRBV6-2 or TRBV6-3 to TRBJ1-6, with D uncertain. Germline V gene data show CDR1 as MNHEY and CDR2 as SVGEGT. Trimming stripped 7 bases from V and 7 bases from J, with 11 bases between. This CDR3 contains 13 residues. The part of the CDR3 DNA that was read is TGTGCCAGCAACTCCCCGATAAATTCACCC. This codes for CASNSPINSP. From start to end, the CDR3 is CASNSPINSPLHF.

Of note for this clone: From the germline J gene comes the end of the CDR3, since the read stops 3 residues before it. The V gene is TRBV7-8, the J gene TRBJ1-2; 7 bases match TRBD1. The CDR3 spans 14 residues. Germline CDR1 reads SGHVS; CDR2 reads FQNEAQ. The covered CDR3 bases are TGTGCCAGCAGCGAGGGGGCTTCCATCTACGAC. Amino acids: CASSEGASIYD. The CDR3 in its entirety is CASSEGASIYDYTF.

Regarding this clone: The CDR3 end falls 3 residues outside the read, so it is completed with the germline J gene. The rearrangement links TRBV20-1 to TRBJ1-4, with TRBD1 matching 7 bases. The CDR3 has 14 residues. The trim removed 3 bases at V and 8 bases at J, leaving 9 bases unmatched. CDR1 is DFQATT and CDR2 is SNEGSKA in the germline V gene (reference sequence). The sequenced part of the CDR3 DNA is TGCAGTGCTAGGGCGACAGGGTCTGGGGAAAAA. This codes for CSARATGSGEK. The CDR3, in full, reads CSARATGSGEKLFF.

With respect to this clone: From the germline J gene comes the end of the CDR3, since the read stops 3 residues before it. The chain joins TRBV20-1 to TRBJ1-5; D is possibly TRBD1 (6 bases). The V and J ends lost 5 bases and 5 bases respectively, with 19 bases between them. The germline gives CDR1 DFQATT, CDR2 SNEGSKA (reference sequence). This CDR3 is 15 amino acids long. CDR3 sequence: CSADHIPQGYQPQHF. The DNA read from the CDR3 is TGCAGTGCTGACCACATACCACAGGGTTATCAGCCC.

As to this clone: Read data end 3 residues before the CDR3 end; the end is taken from the germline J gene. V usage is TRBV20-1 and J usage is TRBJ2-5; a possible D gene is TRBD2 (6 bases). The CDR3 is 13 amino acids. From germline, CDR1 is DFQATT and CDR2 SNEGSKA (reference sequence). V was cut by 6 bases and J by 5 bases, with 16 bases left in between. The CDR3 here is CSAPLGTSETQYF. The part of the CDR3 DNA that was read is TGCAGTGCGCCACTCGGGACTTCGGAGACC.

As to this clone: Read coverage stops 3 residues before the CDR3 terminus; the germline J gene supplies the remainder. The chain combines TRBV19 with TRBJ2-4, with 12 bases matching TRBD2. V lost 7 bases, J lost 0 bases, and 16 bases stayed unmatched. Germline V CDR1 and CDR2: LNHDA, SQIVND (reference sequence). The CDR3 is 20 residues long. Incomplete CDR3 DNA: TGTGCCAGTAACCATGACCCCCGACTAGCGGGGGCCCAAGCCAAAAACATT. Residues: CASNHDPRLAGAQAKNI. The CDR3 as a whole reads CASNHDPRLAGAQAKNIQYF.

Concerning this clone itself: The read ends 3 residues shy of where the CDR3 ends; the end is completed using the germline J gene. V usage is TRBV7-2 and J usage is TRBJ1-2; a possible D gene is TRBD1 (6 bases). V was pared by 3 bases and J by 5 bases, with 13 bases between. Per the germline V gene, CDR1 is SGHTA and CDR2 is FQGNSA. This CDR3 has 14 residues. CDR3 residues: CASSFAGGGYGYTF. CDR3 bases read: TGTGCCAGCAGCTTTGCGGGAGGGGGATATGGC.

As to this clone: Read sequence stops 3 residues before the CDR3 end, and the germline J gene provides the missing end. This sequence joins TRBV5-1 and TRBJ1-1, with D maybe TRBD1 (5 bases). Trimming shortened V by 4 bases and J by 6 bases, and 19 bases separated the two germline ends. CDR3 length equals 15 residues. The germline gives CDR1 SGHRS, CDR2 YFSETQ. The CDR3 reads CASSPEIGQGAEAFF. The covered CDR3 bases are TGCGCCAGCAGCCCCGAGATTGGGCAAGGGGCTGAA.

Comment on this clone: The read gets to within 3 residues of the CDR3 end, and the germline J gene fills in the rest. The chain carries TRBV7-2 and TRBJ1-2, with D tentatively TRBD1 (6 bases). This CDR3 comprises 15 residues. Germline CDR1 SGHTA, CDR2 FQGNSA. The CDR3 here is CASSSLGASYNDYTF. The sequenced CDR3 bases are TGTGCCAGCAGCTCGCTGGGGGCCTCCTACAATGAC.

For this clone: The read comes to an end 3 residues before the CDR3 does, leaving the germline J gene to fill in the end. J is TRBJ2-5 and V is TRBV19; the D gene is possibly TRBD2 (6 bases). V lost 8 bases and J lost 6, with 16 bases in between. The length of the CDR3 is 13 residues. Germline CDR1 LNHDA, CDR2 SQIVND (reference sequence). CDR3 protein: CASGGGQRQTQYF. The sequenced CDR3 bases are TGTGCCAGTGGAGGAGGGCAGAGGCAGACC.

Regarding this clone: The sequenced fragment ends 3 residues before the CDR3 boundary, so the rest is inferred from the germline J gene. The chain recombines TRBV19 with TRBJ2-7; maybe TRBD1 (5 bases). This CDR3 has 16 residues. V was clipped by 2 bases and J by 0 bases, with 14 bases between them. Germline CDR1 is LNHDA and CDR2 is SQIVND (reference sequence). This CDR3 is CASSISVRQYSYEQYF. The sequenced part of the CDR3 DNA is TGTGCCAGTAGTATAAGTGTCCGACAGTACTCCTACGAG.

With respect to this clone: Its ends do not fully match the called genes, so a read error is possible. The read ends 3 residues shy of where the CDR3 ends; the end is completed using the germline J gene. The sample carries other DNA sequences with the same CDR3. The chain employs TRBV7-2 and TRBJ1-3, with D possibly being TRBD1 (5 bases). In germline, CDR1 is SGHTA, CDR2 FQGNSA. The length of the CDR3 is 15 residues. The CDR3 region is CASSWTTESGNTIYF. The covered CDR3 bases are TGTGCCAGCAGCTGGACGACAGAATCTGGAAACACT.

About this clone: The CDR3 end falls 3 residues outside the read, so it is completed with the germline J gene. This chain joins TRBV30 and TRBJ2-2, with D hard to call. The CDR3 covers 12 residues. Germline CDR1 and CDR2: GTSNPN and SVGIG (reference sequence). Incomplete CDR3 DNA: TGTGCCTGGGGGCAGGAGAATTCACCG. Encoded protein: CAWGQENSP. In full, the CDR3 is CAWGQENSPLFF.

The CDR3 loop reads CASSLDTDEKLFF. The sequenced CDR3 bases are TGTGCCAGCAGTCTGGACACCGATGAAAAG. The chain employs TRBV28 and TRBJ2-2; a possible D gene is TRBD1 (5 bases). The sequenced fragment ends 3 residues before the CDR3 boundary, so the rest is inferred from the germline J gene. This CDR3 spans 13 amino acids. Germline V gene lookup returns CDR1 MDHEN and CDR2 SYDVKM.

Of note for this clone: The read comes to an end 3 residues before the CDR3 does, leaving the germline J gene to fill in the end. The rearrangement uses TRBV30 and TRBJ2-5; D gene ambiguous. Germline CDR1 and CDR2: GTSNPN and SVGIG (reference sequence). The CDR3 has 11 amino acids. V lost 0 bases and J lost 4, with 3 bases in between. Incomplete CDR3 DNA: TGTGCCTGGAGTGTTATAGAGACC. Translation: CAWSVIET. The CDR3 in its entirety is CAWSVIETQYF.

Points on this clone: The read ends 3 residues early relative to the CDR3; the germline J gene fills the gap. The chain joins TRBV12-3 or TRBV12-4 to TRBJ2-3, with 7 bases that match TRBD1. The junction had 16 bases not matched to a gene; V was cut back by 7 bases and J by 0 bases. This CDR3 comprises 18 residues. Incomplete CDR3 DNA: TGTGCCAGCAAACCAGGGACAGAACTACCGGCTAGCACAGATACG. It encodes CASKPGTELPASTDT. The complete CDR3 sequence is CASKPGTELPASTDTQYF.

With regard to this clone: The read finishes 3 residues shy of the CDR3 end, and the germline J gene is used to complete it. The chain couples TRBV29-1 to TRBJ1-6; D gene unclear. The CDR3 length is 12 residues. V lost 5 bases, J lost 8 bases, and 10 bases lay in between. From germline, CDR1 is SQVTM and CDR2 ANQGSEA. The CDR3 is CSVRTSDSPLHF. The CDR3 DNA, read in part, is TGCAGCGTTAGAACCAGCGATTCACCC.